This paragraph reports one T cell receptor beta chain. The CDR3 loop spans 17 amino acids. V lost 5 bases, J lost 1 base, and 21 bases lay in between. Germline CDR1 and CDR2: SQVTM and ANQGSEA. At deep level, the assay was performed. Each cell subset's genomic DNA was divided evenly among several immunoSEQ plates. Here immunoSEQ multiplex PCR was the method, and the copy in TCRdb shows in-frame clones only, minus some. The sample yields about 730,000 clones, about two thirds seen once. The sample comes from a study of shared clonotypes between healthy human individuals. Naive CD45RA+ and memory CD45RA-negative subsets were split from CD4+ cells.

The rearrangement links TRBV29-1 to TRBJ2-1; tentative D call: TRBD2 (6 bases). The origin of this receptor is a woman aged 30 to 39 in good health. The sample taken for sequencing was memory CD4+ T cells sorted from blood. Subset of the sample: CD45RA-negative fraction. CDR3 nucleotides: TGCAGCGTTACCCCATTCAAGTCAGCGGGTTCCTACAATGAGCAGTTCTTC. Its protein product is CSVTPFKSAGSYNEQFF.